This T cell receptor (beta chain) was profiled in a study of early T cells in non-severe SARS-CoV-2 infection. Germline CDR1 reads SQVTM; CDR2 reads ANQGSEA. The CDR3 loop spans 10 amino acids. V lost 8 bases to trimming and J lost 6 bases, with 9 bases between them. MiXCR, run by TCRdb on the 5' RACE reads, gives a single entry per CDR3 protein. The table includes 75,000 to 90,000 distinct CDR3 sequences, around 13% detected once. The TCR was taken from an adult who was a healthcare worker with PCR-confirmed SARS-CoV-2 infection or an uninfected control (not recorded which). The sequencing sample was made of whole blood. V and J are TRBV29-1 and TRBJ2-3; no definite D call. CDR3 protein: CSSVGDTQYF. CDR3 DNA sequence: TGCAGCTCTGTGGGCGATACGCAGTATTTT.